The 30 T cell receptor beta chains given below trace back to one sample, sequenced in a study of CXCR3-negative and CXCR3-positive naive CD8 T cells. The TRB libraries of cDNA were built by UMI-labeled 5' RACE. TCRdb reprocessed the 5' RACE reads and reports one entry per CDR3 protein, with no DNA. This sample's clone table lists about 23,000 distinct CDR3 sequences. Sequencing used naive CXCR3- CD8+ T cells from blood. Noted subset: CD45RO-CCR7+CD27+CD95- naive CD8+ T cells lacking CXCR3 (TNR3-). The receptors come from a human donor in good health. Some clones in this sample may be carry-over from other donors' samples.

The CDR3 protein is CSVVIPPGTEAFF. The chain combines TRBV29-1 with TRBJ1-1; TCRdb returns TRBD1, unconfirmable since there is no DNA. The germline CDR1 and CDR2 sequences are SQVTM and ANQGSEA. The CDR3 has 13 amino acids.

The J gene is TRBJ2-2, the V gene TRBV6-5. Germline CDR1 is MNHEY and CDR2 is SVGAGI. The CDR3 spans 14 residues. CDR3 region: CASSYLESAGELFF.

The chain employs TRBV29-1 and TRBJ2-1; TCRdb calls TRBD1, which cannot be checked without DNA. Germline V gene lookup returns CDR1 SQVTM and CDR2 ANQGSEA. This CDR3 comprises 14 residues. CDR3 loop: CSVRAEGSYNEQFF.

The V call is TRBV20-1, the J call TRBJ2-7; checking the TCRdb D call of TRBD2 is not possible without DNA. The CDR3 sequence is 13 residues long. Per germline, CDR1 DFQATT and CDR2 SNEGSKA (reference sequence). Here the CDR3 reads CSARTSGEYEQYF.

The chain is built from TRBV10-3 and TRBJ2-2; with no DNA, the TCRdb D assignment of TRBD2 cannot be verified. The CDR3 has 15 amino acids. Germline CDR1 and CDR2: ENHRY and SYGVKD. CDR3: CAISPSDPRTGELFF.

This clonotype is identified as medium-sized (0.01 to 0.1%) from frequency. Here the CDR3 reads CASRANRNTEAFF. The gene calls are TRBV19 and TRBJ1-1. The CDR3 is 13 residues long. Germline V CDR1 and CDR2: LNHDA, SQIVND (reference sequence). Looking up the rest from reference TRBV19 and TRBJ1-1 gives the full variable domain: DGGITQSPKYLFRKEGQNVTLSCEQNLNHDAMYWYRQDPGQGLRLIYYSQIVNDFQKGDIAEGYSVSREKKESFPLTVTSAQKNPTAFYLCASRANRNTEAFFGQGTRLTVV.

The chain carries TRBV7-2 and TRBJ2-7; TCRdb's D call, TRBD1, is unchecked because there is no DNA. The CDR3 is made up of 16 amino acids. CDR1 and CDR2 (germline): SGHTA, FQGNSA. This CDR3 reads CASSFSRDRGSYEQYF.

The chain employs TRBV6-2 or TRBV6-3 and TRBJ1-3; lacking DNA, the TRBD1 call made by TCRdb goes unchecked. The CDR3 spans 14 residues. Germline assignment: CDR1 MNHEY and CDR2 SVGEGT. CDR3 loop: CASSRRDFGNTIYF.

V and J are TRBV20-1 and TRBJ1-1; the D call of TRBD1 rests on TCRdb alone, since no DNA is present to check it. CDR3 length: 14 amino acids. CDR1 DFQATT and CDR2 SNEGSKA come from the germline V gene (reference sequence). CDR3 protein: CSARGRGGNTEAFF.

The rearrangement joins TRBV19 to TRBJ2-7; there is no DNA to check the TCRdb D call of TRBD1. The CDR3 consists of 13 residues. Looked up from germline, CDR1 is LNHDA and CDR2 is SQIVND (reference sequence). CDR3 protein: CASSPGQVYEQYF.

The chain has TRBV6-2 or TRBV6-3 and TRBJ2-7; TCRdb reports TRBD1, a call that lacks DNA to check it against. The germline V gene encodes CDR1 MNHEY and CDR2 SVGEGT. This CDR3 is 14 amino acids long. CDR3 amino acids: CASSPFDRSYEQYF.

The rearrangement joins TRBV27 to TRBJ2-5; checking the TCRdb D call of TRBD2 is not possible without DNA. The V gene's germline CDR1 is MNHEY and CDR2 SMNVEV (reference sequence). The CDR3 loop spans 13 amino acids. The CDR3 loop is CASRAGLAGPQYF.

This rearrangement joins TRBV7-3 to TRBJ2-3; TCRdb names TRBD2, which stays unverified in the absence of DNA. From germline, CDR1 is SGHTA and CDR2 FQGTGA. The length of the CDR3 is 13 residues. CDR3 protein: CASSTELAGAQYF.

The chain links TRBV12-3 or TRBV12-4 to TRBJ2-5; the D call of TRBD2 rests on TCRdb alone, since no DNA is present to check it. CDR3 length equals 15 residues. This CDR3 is CASSFISGGGETQYF.

This CDR3 reads CSVEGPGGPSDTQYF. The rearrangement links TRBV29-1 to TRBJ2-3; lacking DNA, the TRBD2 call made by TCRdb goes unchecked. Germline values: CDR1 SQVTM, CDR2 ANQGSEA. The CDR3 consists of 15 residues.

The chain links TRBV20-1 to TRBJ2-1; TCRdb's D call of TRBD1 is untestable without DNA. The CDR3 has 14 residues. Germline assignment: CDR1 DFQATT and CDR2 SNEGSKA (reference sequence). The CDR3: CSALGTDSYNEQFF.

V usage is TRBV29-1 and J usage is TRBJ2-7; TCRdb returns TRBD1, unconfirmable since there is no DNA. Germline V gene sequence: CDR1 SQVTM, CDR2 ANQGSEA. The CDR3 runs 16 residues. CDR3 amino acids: CSVGYAGDPETYEQYF.

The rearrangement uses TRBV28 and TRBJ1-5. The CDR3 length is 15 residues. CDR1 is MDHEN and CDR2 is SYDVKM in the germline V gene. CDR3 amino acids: CASSLAEYSNQPQHF.

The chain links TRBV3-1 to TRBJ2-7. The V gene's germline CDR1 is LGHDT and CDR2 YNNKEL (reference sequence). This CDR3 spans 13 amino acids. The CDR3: CASSQDLGDEQYF.

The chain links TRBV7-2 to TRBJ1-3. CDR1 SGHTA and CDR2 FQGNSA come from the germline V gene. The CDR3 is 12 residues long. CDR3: CASSLETATLYF.

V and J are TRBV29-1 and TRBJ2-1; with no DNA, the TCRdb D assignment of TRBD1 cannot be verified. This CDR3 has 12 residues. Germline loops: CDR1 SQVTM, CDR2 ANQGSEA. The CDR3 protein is CSVEAGRNEQFF.

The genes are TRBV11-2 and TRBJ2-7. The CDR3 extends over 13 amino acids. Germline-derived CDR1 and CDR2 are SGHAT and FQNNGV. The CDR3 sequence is CASSLVRFYEQYF.

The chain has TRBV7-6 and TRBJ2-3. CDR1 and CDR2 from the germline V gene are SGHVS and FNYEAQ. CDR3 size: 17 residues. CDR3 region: CASSWLRNSPNTDTQYF.

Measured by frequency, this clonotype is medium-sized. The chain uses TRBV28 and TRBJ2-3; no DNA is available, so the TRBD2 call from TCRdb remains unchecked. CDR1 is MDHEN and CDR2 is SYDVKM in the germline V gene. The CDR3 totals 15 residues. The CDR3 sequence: CASNSGGFYTDTQYF.

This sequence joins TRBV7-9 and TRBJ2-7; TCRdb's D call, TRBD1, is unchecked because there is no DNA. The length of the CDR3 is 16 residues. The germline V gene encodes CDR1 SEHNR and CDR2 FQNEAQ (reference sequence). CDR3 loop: CASSLMGQGGGNEQYF.

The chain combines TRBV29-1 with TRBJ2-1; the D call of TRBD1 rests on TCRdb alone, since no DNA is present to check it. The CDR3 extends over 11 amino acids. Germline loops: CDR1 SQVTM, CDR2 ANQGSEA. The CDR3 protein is CSGDRYNEQFF.

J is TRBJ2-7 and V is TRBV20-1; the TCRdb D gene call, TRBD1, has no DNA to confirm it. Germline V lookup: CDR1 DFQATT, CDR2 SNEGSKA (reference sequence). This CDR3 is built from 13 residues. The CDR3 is CSARGGRNYEQYF.

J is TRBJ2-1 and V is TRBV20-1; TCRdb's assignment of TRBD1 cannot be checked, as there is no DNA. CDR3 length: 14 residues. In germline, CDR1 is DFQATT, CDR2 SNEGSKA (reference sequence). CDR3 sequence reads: CSARGLWEGVEQFF.

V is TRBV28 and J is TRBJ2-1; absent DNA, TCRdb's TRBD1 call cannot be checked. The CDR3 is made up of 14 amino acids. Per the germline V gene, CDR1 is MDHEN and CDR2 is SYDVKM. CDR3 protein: CASTQPGQNNEQFF.

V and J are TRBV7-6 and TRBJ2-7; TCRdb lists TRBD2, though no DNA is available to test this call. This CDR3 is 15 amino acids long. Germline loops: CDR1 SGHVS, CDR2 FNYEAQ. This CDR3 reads CASSSGPPHRHEQYF. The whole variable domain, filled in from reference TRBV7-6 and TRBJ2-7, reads GAGVSQSPRYKVTKRGQDVALRCDPISGHVSLYWYRQALGQGPEFLTYFNYEAQQDKSGLPNDRFSAERPEGSISTLTIQRTEQRDSAMYRCASSSGPPHRHEQYFGPGTRLTVT.